This T cell receptor (beta chain) was sequenced during a study of neoadjuvant anti-PD-1 for oral cavity cancer. V lost 0 bases and J lost 5, with 10 bases in between. Germline CDR1 and CDR2: MNHEY and SVGAGI. This CDR3 has 14 amino acids. Most PBMC samples had around 480 ng input DNA in six replicates. This table comes from immunoSEQ multiplex PCR, and its TCRdb copy is limited to in-frame clones, with some not included. The sample records some 70,000 clones, 70% to 90% being singletons. Stated time point: after neoadjuvant nivolumab, at surgical resection. Source: PBMCs, taken after nivolumab (anti-PD-1) treatment. The chain couples TRBV6-5 to TRBJ2-5, with D maybe TRBD1 (5 bases). This TCR was recovered from a person aged 35-79 years with oral cavity squamous cell carcinoma. CDR3 protein: CASSYSSPGETQYF. The CDR3, as DNA: TGTGCCAGCAGTTACTCTTCCCCAGGGGAGACCCAGTACTTC.